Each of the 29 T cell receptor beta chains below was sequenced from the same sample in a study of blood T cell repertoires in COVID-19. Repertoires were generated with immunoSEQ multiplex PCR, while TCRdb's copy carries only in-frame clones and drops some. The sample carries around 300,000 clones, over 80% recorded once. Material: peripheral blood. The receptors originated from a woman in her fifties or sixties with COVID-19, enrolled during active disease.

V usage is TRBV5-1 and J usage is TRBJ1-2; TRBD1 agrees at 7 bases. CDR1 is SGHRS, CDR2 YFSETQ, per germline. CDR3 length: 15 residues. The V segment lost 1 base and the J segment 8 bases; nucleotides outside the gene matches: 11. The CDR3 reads CASSLTGAQREGYTF. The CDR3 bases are TGCGCCAGCAGCTTGACAGGGGCCCAAAGGGAGGGCTACACCTTC.

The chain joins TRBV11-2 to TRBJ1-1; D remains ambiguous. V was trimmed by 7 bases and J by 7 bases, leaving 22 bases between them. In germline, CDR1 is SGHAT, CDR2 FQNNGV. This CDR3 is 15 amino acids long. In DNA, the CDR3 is TGTGCCAGCACCCCCCGCTTACGGGGTTTCCATGAAGCTTTCTTT. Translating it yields CASTPRLRGFHEAFF.

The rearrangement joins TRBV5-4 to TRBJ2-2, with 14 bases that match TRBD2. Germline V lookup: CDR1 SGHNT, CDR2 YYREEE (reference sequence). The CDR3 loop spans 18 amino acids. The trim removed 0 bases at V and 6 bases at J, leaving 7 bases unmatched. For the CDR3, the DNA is TGTGCCAGCAGCTTGGGACTAGCGGGAGGGCCTCTATCCGGGGAGCTGTTTTTT. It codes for CASSLGLAGGPLSGELFF.

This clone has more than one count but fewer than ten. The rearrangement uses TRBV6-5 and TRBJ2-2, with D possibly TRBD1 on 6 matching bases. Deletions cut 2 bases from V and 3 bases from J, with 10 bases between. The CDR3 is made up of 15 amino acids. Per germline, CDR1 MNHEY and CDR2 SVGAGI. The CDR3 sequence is CASSYTGQYTGELFF. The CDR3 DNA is TGTGCCAGCAGTTACACAGGACAGTACACCGGGGAGCTGTTTTTT.

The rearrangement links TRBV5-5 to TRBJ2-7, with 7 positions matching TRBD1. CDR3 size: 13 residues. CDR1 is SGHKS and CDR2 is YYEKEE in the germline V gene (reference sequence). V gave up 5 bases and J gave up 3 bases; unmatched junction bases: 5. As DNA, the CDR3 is TGTGCCAGCAGGAAGACAGGGTACTACGAGCAGTACTTC. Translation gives CASRKTGYYEQYF. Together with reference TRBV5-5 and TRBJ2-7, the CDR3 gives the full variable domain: DAGVTQSPTHLIKTRGQQVTLRCSPISGHKSVSWYQQVLGQGPQFIFQYYEKEERGRGNFPDRFSARQFPNYSSELNVNALLLGDSALYLCASRKTGYYEQYFGPGTRLTVT.

This CDR3 is CASSLDRGPNTGELFF. DNA for the CDR3: TGTGCCAGCAGCTTAGACAGGGGCCCCAACACCGGGGAGCTGTTTTTT. The J gene is TRBJ2-2, the V gene TRBV11-2, with a tentative D call TRBD1 (6 bases). The germline V gene has CDR1 SGHAT and CDR2 FQNNGV. V dropped 0 bases and J dropped 2 bases, with 10 bases sitting between them. The CDR3 spans 16 residues.

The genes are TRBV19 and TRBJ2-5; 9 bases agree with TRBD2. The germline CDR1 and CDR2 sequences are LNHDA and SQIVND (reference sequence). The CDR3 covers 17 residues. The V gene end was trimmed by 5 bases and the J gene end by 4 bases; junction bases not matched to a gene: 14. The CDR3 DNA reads TGTGCCAGTAGTGCTCGGGCGGGAGGGCCGCGTGGAGAGACCCAGTACTTC. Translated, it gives CASSARAGGPRGETQYF.

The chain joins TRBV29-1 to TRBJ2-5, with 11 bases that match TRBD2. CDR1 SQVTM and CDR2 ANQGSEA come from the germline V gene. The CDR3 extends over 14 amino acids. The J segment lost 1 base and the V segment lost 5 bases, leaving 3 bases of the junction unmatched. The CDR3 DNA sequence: TGCAGCGTTAGGACTAGCGGGTTCCAAGAGACCCAGTACTTC. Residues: CSVRTSGFQETQYF.

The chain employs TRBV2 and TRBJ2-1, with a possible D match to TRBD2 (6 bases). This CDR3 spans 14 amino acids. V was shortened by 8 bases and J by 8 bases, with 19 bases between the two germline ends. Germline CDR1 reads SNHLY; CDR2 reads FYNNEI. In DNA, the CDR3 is TGTGCCAGCCTCTTCTGGGCTAGCGTCGATGAGCAGTTCTTC. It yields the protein CASLFWASVDEQFF.

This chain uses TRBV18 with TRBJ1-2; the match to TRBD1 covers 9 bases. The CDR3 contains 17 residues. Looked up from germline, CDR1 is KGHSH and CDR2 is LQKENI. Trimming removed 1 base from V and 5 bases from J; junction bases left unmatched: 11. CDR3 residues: CASSPLSIGQGWYGYTF. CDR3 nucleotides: TGTGCCAGCTCACCACTCTCGATTGGACAGGGGTGGTATGGCTACACCTTC. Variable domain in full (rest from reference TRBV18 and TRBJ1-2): NAGVMQNPRHLVRRRGQEARLRCSPMKGHSHVYWYRQLPEEGLKFMVYLQKENIIDESGMPKERFSAEFPKEGPSILRIQQVVRGDSAAYFCASSPLSIGQGWYGYTFGSGTRLTVV.

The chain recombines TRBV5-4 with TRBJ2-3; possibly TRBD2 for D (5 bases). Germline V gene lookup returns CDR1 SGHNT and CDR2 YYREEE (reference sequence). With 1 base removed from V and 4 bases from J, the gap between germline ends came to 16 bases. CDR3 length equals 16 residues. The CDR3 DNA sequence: TGTGCCAGCAGCTTGAACTTACCCGGGGTTCCAGATACGCAGTATTTT. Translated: CASSLNLPGVPDTQYF.

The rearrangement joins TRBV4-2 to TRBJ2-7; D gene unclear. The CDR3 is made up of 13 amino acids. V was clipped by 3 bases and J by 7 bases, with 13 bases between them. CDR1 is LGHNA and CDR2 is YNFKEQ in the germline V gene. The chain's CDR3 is CASSQSSLGEQYF. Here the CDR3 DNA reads TGTGCCAGCAGCCAGAGCAGCCTAGGAGAGCAGTACTTC.

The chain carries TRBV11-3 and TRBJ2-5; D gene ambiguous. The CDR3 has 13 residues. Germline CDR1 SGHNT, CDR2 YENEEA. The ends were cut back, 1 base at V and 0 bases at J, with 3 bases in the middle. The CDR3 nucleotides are TGTGCCAGCAGCTTAGCTTACCAAGAGACCCAGTACTTC. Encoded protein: CASSLAYQETQYF.

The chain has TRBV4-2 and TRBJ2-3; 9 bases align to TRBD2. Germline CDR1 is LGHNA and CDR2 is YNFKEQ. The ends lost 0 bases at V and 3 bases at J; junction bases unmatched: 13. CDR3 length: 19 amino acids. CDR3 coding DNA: TGTGCCAGCAGCCAAGATACACTAGCGGGCCCGTTGGGTACAGATACGCAGTATTTT. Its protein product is CASSQDTLAGPLGTDTQYF.

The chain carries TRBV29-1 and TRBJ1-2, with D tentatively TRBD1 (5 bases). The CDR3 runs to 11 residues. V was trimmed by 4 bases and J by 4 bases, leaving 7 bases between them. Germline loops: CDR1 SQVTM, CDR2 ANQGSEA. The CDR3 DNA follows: TGCAGCGTTGGTGACAGCTATGGCTACACCTTC. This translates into CSVGDSYGYTF.

CDR3: CASSRRRGALGYTF. CDR3 nucleotide sequence: TGTGCCAGCAGCCGAAGGCGGGGGGCGCTTGGCTACACCTTC. The chain joins TRBV4-2 to TRBJ1-2; weak D call: TRBD1 (6 bases). Per the germline V gene, CDR1 is LGHNA and CDR2 is YNFKEQ. Deletions cut 4 bases from V and 7 bases from J, with 16 bases between. The CDR3 covers 14 residues.

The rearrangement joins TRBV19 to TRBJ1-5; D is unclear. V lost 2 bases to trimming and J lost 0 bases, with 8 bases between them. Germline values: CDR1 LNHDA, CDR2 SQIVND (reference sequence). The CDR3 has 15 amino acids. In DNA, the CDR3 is TGTGCCAGTAGTATAAACGGAGATAGCAATCAGCCCCAGCATTTT. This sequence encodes CASSINGDSNQPQHF. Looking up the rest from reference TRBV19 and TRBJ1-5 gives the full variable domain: DGGITQSPKYLFRKEGQNVTLSCEQNLNHDAMYWYRQDPGQGLRLIYYSQIVNDFQKGDIAEGYSVSREKKESFPLTVTSAQKNPTAFYLCASSINGDSNQPQHFGDGTRLSIL.

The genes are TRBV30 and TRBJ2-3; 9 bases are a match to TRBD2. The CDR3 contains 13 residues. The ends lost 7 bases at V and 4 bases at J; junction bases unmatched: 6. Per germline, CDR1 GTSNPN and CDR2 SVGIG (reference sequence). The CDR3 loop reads CAFSSGNSDTQYF. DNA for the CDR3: TGTGCCTTCTCTAGCGGGAATTCAGATACGCAGTATTTT.

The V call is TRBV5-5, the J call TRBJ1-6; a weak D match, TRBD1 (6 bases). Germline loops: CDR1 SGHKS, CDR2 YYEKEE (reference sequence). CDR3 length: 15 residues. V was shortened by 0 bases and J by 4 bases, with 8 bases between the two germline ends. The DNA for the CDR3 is TGTGCCAGCAGCTTGGGGACAGCTTATAATTCACCCCTCCACTTT. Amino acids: CASSLGTAYNSPLHF. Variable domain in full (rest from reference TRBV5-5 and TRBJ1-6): DAGVTQSPTHLIKTRGQQVTLRCSPISGHKSVSWYQQVLGQGPQFIFQYYEKEERGRGNFPDRFSARQFPNYSSELNVNALLLGDSALYLCASSLGTAYNSPLHFGNGTRLTVT.

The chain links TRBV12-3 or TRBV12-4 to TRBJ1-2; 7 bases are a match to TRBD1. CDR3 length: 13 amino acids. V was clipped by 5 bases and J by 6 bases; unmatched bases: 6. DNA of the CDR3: TGTGCCAGCAGTGGCGACAGGGTGGATGGCTACACCTTC. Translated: CASSGDRVDGYTF.

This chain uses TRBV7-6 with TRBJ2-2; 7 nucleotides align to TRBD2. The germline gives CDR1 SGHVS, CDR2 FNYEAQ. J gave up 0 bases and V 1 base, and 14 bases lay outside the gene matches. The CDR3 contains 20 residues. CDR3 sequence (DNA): TGTGCCAGCAGCTTAGATCTTCGGCGGGGGACCACTGCGAACACCGGGGAGCTGTTTTTT. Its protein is CASSLDLRRGTTANTGELFF.

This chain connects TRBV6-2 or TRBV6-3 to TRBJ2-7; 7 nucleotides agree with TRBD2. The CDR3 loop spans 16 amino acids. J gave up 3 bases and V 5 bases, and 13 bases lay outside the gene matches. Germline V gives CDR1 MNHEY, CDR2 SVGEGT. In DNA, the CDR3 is TGTGCCAGCAGTACCCAGACTAGCCGGGATGGCTACGAGCAGTACTTC. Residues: CASSTQTSRDGYEQYF.

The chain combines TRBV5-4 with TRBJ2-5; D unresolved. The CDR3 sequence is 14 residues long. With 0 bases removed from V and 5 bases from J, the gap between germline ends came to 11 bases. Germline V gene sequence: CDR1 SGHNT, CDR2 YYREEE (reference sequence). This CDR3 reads CASSLGGSLETQYF. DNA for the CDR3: TGTGCCAGCAGCTTGGGTGGTAGCCTGGAGACCCAGTACTTC. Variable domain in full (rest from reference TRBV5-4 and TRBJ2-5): ETGVTQSPTHLIKTRGQQVTLRCSSQSGHNTVSWYQQALGQGPQFIFQYYREEENGRGNFPPRFSGLQFPNYSSELNVNALELDDSALYLCASSLGGSLETQYFGPGTRLLVL.

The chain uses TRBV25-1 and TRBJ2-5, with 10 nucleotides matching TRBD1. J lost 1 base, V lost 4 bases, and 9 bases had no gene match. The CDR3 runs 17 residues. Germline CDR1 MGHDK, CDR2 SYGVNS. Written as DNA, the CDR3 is TGTGCCAGCAGTGGACCGGGACAGGGGCGAATCCAAGAGACCCAGTACTTC. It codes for CASSGPGQGRIQETQYF. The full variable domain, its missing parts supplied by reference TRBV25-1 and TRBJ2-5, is EADIYQTPRYLVIGTGKKITLECSQTMGHDKMYWYQQDPGMELHLIHYSYGVNSTEKGDLSSESTVSRIRTEHFPLTLESARPSHTSQYLCASSGPGQGRIQETQYFGPGTRLLVL.

The CDR3 here is CASRQGSSEQYF. CDR3 DNA sequence: TGTGCCAGTAGACAGGGGAGTAGCGAGCAGTACTTC. The V gene is TRBV19, the J gene TRBJ2-7; 7 bases fit TRBD1. With V trimmed by 6 bases and J by 6 bases, 5 bases remained unmatched. There are 12 residues in the CDR3. CDR1 is LNHDA and CDR2 is SQIVND in the germline V gene (reference sequence).

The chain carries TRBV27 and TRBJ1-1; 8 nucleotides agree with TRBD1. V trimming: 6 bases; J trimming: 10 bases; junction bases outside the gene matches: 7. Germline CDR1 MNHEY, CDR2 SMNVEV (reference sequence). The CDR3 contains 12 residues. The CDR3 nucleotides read TGTGCCAGCAGATCCTGGACAGGGCCAGCTTTCTTT. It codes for CASRSWTGPAFF.

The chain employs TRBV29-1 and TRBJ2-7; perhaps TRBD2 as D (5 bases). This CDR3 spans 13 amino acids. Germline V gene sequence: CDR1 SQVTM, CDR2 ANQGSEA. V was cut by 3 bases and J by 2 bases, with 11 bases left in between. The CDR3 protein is CSVERASPYEQYF. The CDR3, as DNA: TGCAGCGTTGAGAGGGCATCGCCCTACGAGCAGTACTTC.

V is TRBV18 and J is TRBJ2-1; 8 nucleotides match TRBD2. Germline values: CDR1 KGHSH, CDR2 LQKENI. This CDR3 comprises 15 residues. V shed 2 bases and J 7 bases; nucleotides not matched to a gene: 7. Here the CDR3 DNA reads TGTGCCAGCTCACCAAGCGCGGCGGGGGGAAATGAGCAGTTCTTC. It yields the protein CASSPSAAGGNEQFF. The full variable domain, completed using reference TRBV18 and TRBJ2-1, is NAGVMQNPRHLVRRRGQEARLRCSPMKGHSHVYWYRQLPEEGLKFMVYLQKENIIDESGMPKERFSAEFPKEGPSILRIQQVVRGDSAAYFCASSPSAAGGNEQFFGPGTRLTVL.

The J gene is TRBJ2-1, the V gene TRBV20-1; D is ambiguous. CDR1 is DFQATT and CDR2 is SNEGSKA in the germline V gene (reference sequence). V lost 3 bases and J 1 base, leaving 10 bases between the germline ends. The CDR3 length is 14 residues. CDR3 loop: CSASSRLSYNEQFF. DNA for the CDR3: TGCAGTGCTAGTAGCAGGCTTTCCTACAATGAGCAGTTCTTC.